Listed here are 10 T cell receptor beta chains from one sample, sequenced in a study of identical twins. Each CDR3 protein gets one entry after TCRdb re-called the 5' RACE reads with MiXCR. The profile covers around 480,000 distinct CDR3 sequences, with 13% to 15% appearing a single time and around 0.48% taken by the ten largest. These data were likewise used in another study, on yellow fever vaccine responses in identical twins.

The material sequenced was CD4+ T cells sorted from blood. The receptor source for this set is a woman between 18 and 30 years old in good health.

This CDR3 reads CASSQAPTSYEQYF. For the CDR3, the DNA is TGTGCCAGCAGCCAAGCGCCAACCTCCTACGAGCAGTACTTC. The V call is TRBV9, the J call TRBJ2-7; no definite D call. Trimming pared 4 bases from V and 0 bases from J, leaving 11 bases between. Germline values: CDR1 SGDLS, CDR2 YYNGEE. This CDR3 region has 14 residues.

This clonotype was picked up a small number of times. The rearrangement uses TRBV7-9 and TRBJ2-3; D gene uncertain. Deletions cut 3 bases from V and 3 bases from J, with 13 bases between. The CDR3 is 15 amino acids. Germline V gene data show CDR1 as SEHNR and CDR2 as FQNEAQ (reference sequence). The CDR3 DNA sequence: TGTGCCAGCAGCTTGAGAAATCCGCATACAGATACGCAGTATTTT. Its translation is CASSLRNPHTDTQYF.

This clonotype was counted ten times or more. The chain carries TRBV12-3 or TRBV12-4 and TRBJ1-1; the match to TRBD1 covers 9 bases. Trimming removed 5 bases from V and 8 bases from J; junction bases left unmatched: 18. The CDR3 has 17 residues. The CDR3 coding sequence is TGTGCCAGCAGTCCCAACAGGGGGCGGACCTCAAAAGGGGAAGCTTTCTTT. It encodes CASSPNRGRTSKGEAFF.

Written as DNA, the CDR3 is TGCAGCGTTGAAGATTCTGGCAGTCACCAAGAGACCCAGTACTTC. This encodes CSVEDSGSHQETQYF. V gene TRBV29-1 combines with J gene TRBJ2-5; D uncertain. The V gene lost 0 bases and the J gene lost 0 bases, with 11 bases spanning the gap. This CDR3 comprises 15 residues. From germline, CDR1 is SQVTM and CDR2 ANQGSEA.

This chain uses TRBV18 with TRBJ2-7; possibly TRBD1 for D (6 bases). In germline, CDR1 is KGHSH, CDR2 LQKENI. The CDR3 has 16 amino acids. V lost 5 bases and J 0 bases, leaving 17 bases between the germline ends. CDR3 nucleotide sequence: TGTGCCAGCTCAGCGCCCGGTAGGGGGAGCTCCTACGAGCAGTACTTC. Residues: CASSAPGRGSSYEQYF.

As regards this clonotype: An end of the junction differs from the germline gene, which may be a read error. The V call is TRBV12-3 or TRBV12-4, the J call TRBJ2-3; TRBD2 matches at 15 bases. The CDR3 is 18 residues long. CDR3 sequence: CACSLAGTSGRSGDTQYF. In DNA form, the CDR3 reads TGTGCCTGCAGTTTAGCCGGGACTAGCGGGAGGTCCGGAGATACGCAGTATTTT.

This chain joins TRBV12-3 or TRBV12-4 and TRBJ2-3; tentatively, D is TRBD1 (7 bases). This CDR3 has 15 amino acids. V was trimmed by 6 bases and J by 6 bases, leaving 19 bases between them. CDR3 amino acids: CASSRKGAGMDTQYF. In nucleotides, the CDR3 is TGTGCCAGCAGCCGGAAGGGGGCGGGGATGGATACGCAGTATTTT.

The V call is TRBV20-1, the J call TRBJ2-7; 8 bases are shared with TRBD2. The germline CDR1 and CDR2 sequences are DFQATT and SNEGSKA (reference sequence). The CDR3 contains 14 residues. The V and J ends lost 5 bases and 2 bases, in that order; junction bases with no gene match: 8. The CDR3 region is CSAGKTSVAYEQYF. CDR3 coding DNA: TGCAGTGCTGGAAAGACTAGCGTTGCCTACGAGCAGTACTTC.

This sequence joins TRBV6-2 or TRBV6-3 and TRBJ2-3, with 10 bases fitting TRBD2. V gave up 5 bases and J gave up 3 bases; unmatched junction bases: 8. This CDR3 region has 16 residues. CDR1 is MNHEY and CDR2 is SVGEGT in the germline V gene. The DNA of the CDR3 is TGTGCCAGCAGTCACCTCAGCGGGAGGGGGACAGATACGCAGTATTTT. Translating gives CASSHLSGRGTDTQYF.

CDR3 in DNA: TGCAGCGTTGAAGAGAACAGGCTGACCGGGGAGCTGTTTTTT. Protein: CSVEENRLTGELFF. The chain is built from TRBV29-1 and TRBJ2-2, with D perhaps TRBD1 (5 bases). Germline V CDR1 and CDR2: SQVTM, ANQGSEA. This CDR3 contains 14 residues. V lost 0 bases to trimming and J lost 5 bases, with 10 bases between them.